The clone carrying this T cell receptor beta chain was seen a single time. Its cognate antigen is unknown. The conserved phenylalanine or tryptophan is not found at the CDR3 terminus, so this likely reflects a read error. The data stem from a study of vaccination and CD4 T cells after COVID-19. Germline trimming cut 2 bases from V and 8 bases from J; bases unmatched to any gene: 7. Germline V gene lookup returns CDR1 SGDLS and CDR2 YYNGEE. This CDR3 has 16 amino acids. Cultured CD4+ T cell DNA underwent sequencing with the Oncomine TCR Beta short-read assay. TCRdb re-derived calls from the PCR reads in MiXCR, one entry per CDR3 protein. This table has some 25,000 distinct CDR3 sequences, about 39% appearing once. This sample's treatment: approximately 9-day PBMC culture with coronavirus spike peptide pools or control peptides (ViraFEST assay).

This sequence was found in a human donor who had recovered from COVID-19. The chain couples TRBV9 to TRBJ2-2; 12 bases are a match to TRBD1. Sequences were obtained from CD4+ T cells from blood, cultured in vitro. This CDR3 reads CASSVGTGGRLGELFL. CDR3 DNA: TGTGCCAGCAGCGTCGGGACAGGGGGCCGATTAGGGGAGCTGTTTTTG.